The 27 T cell receptor beta chains listed next were all sequenced from one sample in a study of response to subunit inactivated influenza vaccine. In TCRdb, the RT-PCR reads were re-called with MiXCR into one record per CDR3 protein. This table holds approximately 250,000 distinct CDR3 sequences, 9% to 15% found once. Sequenced here: non-naive T cells sorted from PBMCs, sampled around 14 days before vaccination. The receptors here all came from a man aged 45 to 65 who received an inactivated influenza vaccine.

This clonotype showed up many times. J is TRBJ1-1 and V is TRBV12-3 or TRBV12-4; no firm D call. Trimming shortened V by 3 bases and J by 4 bases, and 9 bases separated the two germline ends. CDR3 length equals 13 residues. CDR3 residues: CASSFAGPTEAFF. The CDR3 bases are TGTGCCAGCAGTTTCGCAGGACCCACTGAAGCTTTCTTT.

The sample holds a few counts of this clonotype. The CDR3 protein is CASSSSGKATYEQYF. The CDR3 nucleotides read TGTGCCAGCAGCTCCTCGGGGAAGGCTACCTACGAGCAGTACTTC. The V gene is TRBV7-2, the J gene TRBJ2-7; tentatively, D is TRBD2 (5 bases). CDR1 is SGHTA, CDR2 FQGNSA, per germline. V lost 4 bases and J lost 2, with 15 bases in between. This CDR3 is built from 15 residues.

The gene calls are TRBV12-3 or TRBV12-4 and TRBJ2-7, with D perhaps TRBD1 (6 bases). The CDR3 spans 13 residues. Trimming left V 6 bases short and J 2 bases short, with 11 bases between. The CDR3, as DNA: TGTGCCAGCAGAGGGGGAACGACCTACGAGCAGTACTTC. It encodes CASRGGTTYEQYF.

The chain joins TRBV5-1 to TRBJ2-5, with D unclear. The ends were cut back, 0 bases at V and 2 bases at J, with 11 bases in the middle. The CDR3 runs 15 residues. Germline-derived CDR1 and CDR2 are SGHRS and YFSETQ. The CDR3 is CASSLGPSDQETQYF. CDR3 DNA: TGCGCCAGCAGCTTGGGTCCTTCAGATCAAGAGACCCAGTACTTC.

The chain joins TRBV6-5 to TRBJ1-2; D is undetermined. The germline CDR1 and CDR2 sequences are MNHEY and SVGAGI. The CDR3 has 12 residues. V lost 4 bases and J lost 8, with 11 bases in between. This CDR3 is CASSSGLNGYTF. CDR3 DNA sequence: TGTGCCAGCAGTTCGGGATTAAACGGCTACACCTTC.

This clonotype has at least ten counts. This rearrangement joins TRBV21-1 to TRBJ1-5; the table's D call of TRBD1 was not tested on the DNA. TRBV21-1 is deemed a pseudogene. The CDR3 covers 16 residues. CDR3 coding DNA: TGTGCCAGCAGCAAAGAGAGGACGGGAAGCAATCAGCCCCAGCATTTT. Translating gives CASSKERTGSNQPQHF.

This clonotype was recorded at least ten times. The V and J genes are TRBV25-1 and TRBJ2-5; D remains unclear. Germline V gene lookup returns CDR1 MGHDK and CDR2 SYGVNS. This CDR3 is built from 15 residues. The V and J ends lost 6 bases and 0 bases respectively, with 14 bases between them. Written as DNA, the CDR3 is TGTGCCAGCAGCACCTCGTTGACGGACCAAGAGACCCAGTACTTC. Residues: CASSTSLTDQETQYF.

This clonotype was observed a few times. CDR3 loop: CASSLAFRENSPLHF. The CDR3 nucleotides are TGTGCCAGCAGTTTAGCTTTTAGAGAGAATTCACCCCTCCACTTT. V usage is TRBV12-3 or TRBV12-4 and J usage is TRBJ1-6, with no clear D. CDR3 length: 15 residues. Trimming pared 0 bases from V and 7 bases from J, leaving 10 bases between.

The CDR3 DNA is TGTGCCACCAGCAGAGAGGCCTACCTGACGGGAGATGAGCAGTTCTTC. It specifies CATSREAYLTGDEQFF. This rearrangement joins TRBV15 to TRBJ2-1, with D possibly TRBD2 on 6 matching bases. CDR1 and CDR2 (germline): LNHNV, YYDKDF (reference sequence). The ends were cut back, 0 bases at V and 8 bases at J, with 17 bases in the middle. The CDR3 sequence is 16 residues long. The complete variable domain, with remaining parts taken from reference TRBV15 and TRBJ2-1, reads DAMVIQNPRYQVTQFGKPVTLSCSQTLNHNVMYWYQQKSSQAPKLLFHYYDKDFNNEADTPDNFQSRRPNTSFCFLDIRSPGLGDTAMYLCATSREAYLTGDEQFFGPGTRLTVL.

V is TRBV30 and J is TRBJ1-2; maybe TRBD1 (5 bases). CDR1 GTSNPN and CDR2 SVGIG come from the germline V gene (reference sequence). CDR3 length: 14 amino acids. Trimming shortened V by 3 bases and J by 4 bases, and 15 bases separated the two germline ends. The CDR3 DNA follows: TGTGCCTGGAGAGCCTCAGACAGAGGCTATGGCTACACCTTC. This sequence encodes CAWRASDRGYGYTF.

In its sample, this clonotype was seen a few times. V gene TRBV15 combines with J gene TRBJ1-1, with 7 bases fitting TRBD1. Unmatched junction bases numbered 3, after V lost 4 bases and J lost 1 base. Germline V gene lookup returns CDR1 LNHNV and CDR2 YYDKDF (reference sequence). CDR3 length: 14 residues. CDR3 DNA: TGTGCCACCAGCACTCGACAGGGGAACACTGAAGCTTTCTTT. Translation gives CATSTRQGNTEAFF.

This clonotype was recorded many times. The genes are TRBV20-1 and TRBJ1-3; a weak D match, TRBD1 (5 bases). V shed 3 bases and J shed 0 bases, with 9 bases lying between them. The V gene's germline CDR1 is DFQATT and CDR2 SNEGSKA (reference sequence). CDR3 size: 14 residues. In DNA, the CDR3 is TGCAGTGCTAGGGGGCCCATCTCTGGAAACACCATATATTTT. The encoded protein is CSARGPISGNTIYF.

This clonotype was seen a handful of times. The chain recombines TRBV12-3 or TRBV12-4 with TRBJ2-5, with 7 positions matching TRBD1. The CDR3 consists of 15 residues. V lost 2 bases and J lost 4; bases outside the gene matches: 7. The CDR3 coding sequence is TGTGCCAGCAGTTTACAGGGGGTTCGACGAGAGACCCAGTACTTC. As protein: CASSLQGVRRETQYF.

A few counts support this clonotype. This chain links TRBV2 with TRBJ2-5; 9 bases line up with TRBD1. Germline V gives CDR1 SNHLY, CDR2 FYNNEI. This CDR3 spans 14 amino acids. The trim removed 9 bases at V and 3 bases at J, leaving 8 bases unmatched. The CDR3 bases are TGTGCCAGAGATCGAACAGGGGGCAAAGAGACCCAGTACTTC. It is translated as CARDRTGGKETQYF.

There are many counts of this clonotype. V is TRBV20-1 and J is TRBJ2-2; D not certain. The CDR3 is 13 residues long. Germline V gene lookup returns CDR1 DFQATT and CDR2 SNEGSKA (reference sequence). The ends were cut back, 6 bases at V and 4 bases at J, with 12 bases in the middle. The CDR3 protein is CSALMGITGELFF. As DNA, the CDR3 is TGCAGTGCCCTTATGGGAATCACCGGGGAGCTGTTTTTT.

This chain links TRBV7-3 with TRBJ2-1; 11 bases map to TRBD2. This CDR3 contains 16 residues. Trimming cost V 5 bases and J 6 bases; bases outside gene matches: 9. From germline, CDR1 is SGHTA and CDR2 FQGTGA. CDR3 loop: CASSLSWTSGFNEQFF. CDR3 DNA sequence: TGTGCCAGCAGCCTATCCTGGACTAGCGGGTTCAATGAGCAGTTCTTC.

The chain recombines TRBV6-1 with TRBJ1-5; the match to TRBD1 covers 7 bases. The CDR3 is 15 amino acids. V shed 5 bases and J 3 bases; nucleotides not matched to a gene: 7. The germline CDR1 and CDR2 sequences are MNHNS and SASEGT. CDR3 sequence: CASSQRGRDNQPQHF. The CDR3 DNA reads TGTGCCAGCAGTCAGAGGGGGCGGGACAATCAGCCCCAGCATTTT.

This clonotype came up many times. The chain carries TRBV12-3 or TRBV12-4 and TRBJ1-6; D is perhaps TRBD1 (5 bases). The CDR3 covers 14 residues. Trimming removed 6 bases from V and 7 bases from J, with 13 bases in between. CDR3 in DNA: TGTGCCAGCAGCACGGGACGGAACAATTCACCCCTCCACTTT. This encodes CASSTGRNNSPLHF.

A few counts support this clonotype. The chain has TRBV12-3 or TRBV12-4 and TRBJ2-1; 7 bases line up with TRBD2. The CDR3 totals 14 residues. V shed 2 bases and J 8 bases; nucleotides not matched to a gene: 6. This CDR3 reads CASSLSGGGYEQFF. CDR3 DNA: TGTGCCAGCAGTTTATCGGGAGGAGGCTATGAGCAGTTCTTC.

This clonotype has a handful of counts. The chain carries TRBV29-1 and TRBJ1-2; a weak D match, TRBD1 (5 bases). CDR1 and CDR2 from the germline V gene are SQVTM and ANQGSEA. The CDR3 runs 13 residues. Trimming took 3 bases from V and 4 from J, leaving 12 bases between them. For the CDR3, the DNA is TGCAGCGTTGACATTGTGGGGGGCTATGGCTACACCTTC. It yields the protein CSVDIVGGYGYTF.

The chain recombines TRBV9 with TRBJ2-5, with D unclear. The germline CDR1 and CDR2 sequences are SGDLS and YYNGEE. Trimming cost V 0 bases and J 1 base, with 4 bases left between them. This CDR3 is 13 amino acids long. CDR3 nucleotides: TGTGCCAGCAGCGTAGGGGGCCAAGAGACCCAGTACTTC. Amino acid sequence: CASSVGGQETQYF.

V is TRBV2 and J is TRBJ2-3; TRBD2 might be the D (6 bases). V gave up 9 bases and J gave up 2 bases, with 21 bases separating them. CDR1 and CDR2 from the germline V gene are SNHLY and FYNNEI. This CDR3 has 16 amino acids. The CDR3 reads CASRNPGTFITDTQYF. In DNA form, the CDR3 reads TGTGCCAGTAGAAACCCCGGGACTTTTATCACAGATACGCAGTATTTT.

This clonotype was picked up a small number of times. The chain carries TRBV7-2 and TRBJ2-1; D possibly corresponds to TRBD1 (5 bases). The CDR3 runs to 15 residues. The V end lost 1 base, the J end lost 1 base, and 8 bases lay between the germline ends. Germline V CDR1 and CDR2: SGHTA, FQGNSA. CDR3 nucleotide sequence: TGTGCCAGCAGCTTAGGTCCAGGGTCCTACAATGAGCAGTTCTTC. It is translated as CASSLGPGSYNEQFF.

The chain joins TRBV10-3 to TRBJ2-1; D possibly corresponds to TRBD2 (6 bases). The CDR3 contains 15 residues. Trimming removed 2 bases from V and 4 bases from J, with 12 bases in between. Germline V gives CDR1 ENHRY, CDR2 SYGVKD. This CDR3 reads CAISELGGWYNEQFF. CDR3 bases: TGTGCCATCAGTGAGCTGGGGGGTTGGTACAATGAGCAGTTCTTC.

This clonotype was recorded at least ten times. The gene calls are TRBV20-1 and TRBJ2-1; D gene uncertain. Germline V gives CDR1 DFQATT, CDR2 SNEGSKA (reference sequence). This CDR3 has 17 residues. The ends were cut back, 3 bases at V and 4 bases at J, with 22 bases in the middle. CDR3 amino acids: CSASLSAGRPMYNEQFF. The CDR3 nucleotides read TGCAGTGCTAGTCTCTCGGCTGGACGACCGATGTACAATGAGCAGTTCTTC.

The chain uses TRBV12-3 or TRBV12-4 and TRBJ2-3, with TRBD2 as a possible D gene (5 bases). CDR3 size: 13 residues. Deletions cut 1 base from V and 9 bases from J, with 11 bases between. The CDR3 region is CASSLGRPGTQYF. The CDR3 DNA reads as TGTGCCAGCAGTTTAGGGCGTCCGGGGACGCAGTATTTT.

The table lists this clonotype with many counts. The rearrangement links TRBV4-3 to TRBJ2-3; 7 bases are a match to TRBD2. J gave up 3 bases and V 3 bases, and 12 bases lay outside the gene matches. The V gene's germline CDR1 is LGHNA and CDR2 YSLEER. The CDR3 is 17 amino acids. CDR3 protein: CASSQEPGRVGTDTQYF. CDR3 bases: TGCGCCAGCAGCCAGGAACCTGGGAGGGTCGGGACAGATACGCAGTATTTT.